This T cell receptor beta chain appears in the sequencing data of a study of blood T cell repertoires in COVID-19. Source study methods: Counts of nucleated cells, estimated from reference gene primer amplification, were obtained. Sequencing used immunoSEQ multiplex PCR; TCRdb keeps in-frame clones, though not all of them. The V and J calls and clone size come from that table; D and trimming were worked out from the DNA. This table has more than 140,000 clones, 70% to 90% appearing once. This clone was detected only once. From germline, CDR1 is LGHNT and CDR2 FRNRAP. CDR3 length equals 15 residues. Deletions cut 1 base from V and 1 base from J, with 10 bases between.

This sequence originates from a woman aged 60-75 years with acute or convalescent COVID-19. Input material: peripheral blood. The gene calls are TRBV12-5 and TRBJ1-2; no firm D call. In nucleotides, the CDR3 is TGTGCTAGTGGTTTGGACGTGGAGGGTAACTATGGCTACACCTTC. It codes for CASGLDVEGNYGYTF.